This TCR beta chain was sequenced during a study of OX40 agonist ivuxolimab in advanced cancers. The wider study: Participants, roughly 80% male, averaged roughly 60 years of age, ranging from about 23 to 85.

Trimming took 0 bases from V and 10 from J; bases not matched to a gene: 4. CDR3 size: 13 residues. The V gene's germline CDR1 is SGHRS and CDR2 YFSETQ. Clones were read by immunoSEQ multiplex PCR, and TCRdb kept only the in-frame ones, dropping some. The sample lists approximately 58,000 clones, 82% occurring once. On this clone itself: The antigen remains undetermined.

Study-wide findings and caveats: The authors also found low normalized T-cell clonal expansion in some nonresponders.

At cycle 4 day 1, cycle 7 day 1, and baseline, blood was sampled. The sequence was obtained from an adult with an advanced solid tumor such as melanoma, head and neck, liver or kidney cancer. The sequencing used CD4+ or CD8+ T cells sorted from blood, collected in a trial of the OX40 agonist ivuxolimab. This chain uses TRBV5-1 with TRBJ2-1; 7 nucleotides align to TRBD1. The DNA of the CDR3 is TGCGCCAGCAGCTTGGGACAGGGAAGAGAGCAGTTCTTC. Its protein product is CASSLGQGREQFF.